The TCR beta chain under discussion was sequenced for a study of T cell responses to AZD1222 COVID-19 vaccine. Background on the study: Second-dose intervals near 4 or 12 weeks were combined. Whole-study findings and limits: Repertoire sampling happened only post peak T cell response. In the spike-specific TCR repertoire, nearly half reportedly target unmutated variant regions.

TCRdb keeps only in-frame clones here, not all; method: immunoSEQ multiplex PCR. The sample consists of about 110,000 clones, about 86% of them appearing once. The CDR3 has 13 amino acids. This clone came up a few times. Its antigen is still unknown. The chain is built from TRBV21-1 and TRBJ2-7; the table's D gene call, TRBD1, was not cross checked with the DNA. TRBV21-1 is marked as a pseudogene. The source of this sequence is an adult in good health. The specimen comprised peripheral blood, sampled on day 0 of AZD1222 vaccination. The CDR3 loop reads CASSKTGNYEQYF. In nucleotides, the CDR3 is TGTGCCAGCAGCAAGACAGGGAATTACGAGCAGTACTTC.